The entry below gives a single TCR beta chain sequence along with its context. The data derive from a study of blood T cells in healthy people across ages. The CDR3 has 14 amino acids. Trimming cost V 5 bases and J 2 bases, with 12 bases left between them. CDR1 LGHDT and CDR2 YNNKEL come from the germline V gene (reference sequence). Primers used in a second PCR of roughly 7 to 12 cycles were a sample-barcoded 5' primer and a J-beta primer mix. Every cDNA molecule bore a tag from a template-switch adaptor containing 12 random nucleotides. TCRdb redid the calling of the 5' RACE reads with MiXCR, one entry per CDR3 protein. The sample contains about 1.4 million distinct CDR3 sequences, roughly 60% of which appear only once.

The chain employs TRBV3-1 and TRBJ1-2, with D possibly matching TRBD1 (5 bases). Sequencing used blood. The clonotype comes from a man younger than 30 in good health. The CDR3 reads CASSSRDSNYGYTF. CDR3 DNA: TGTGCCAGCAGCTCCAGGGACTCCAACTATGGCTACACCTTC.